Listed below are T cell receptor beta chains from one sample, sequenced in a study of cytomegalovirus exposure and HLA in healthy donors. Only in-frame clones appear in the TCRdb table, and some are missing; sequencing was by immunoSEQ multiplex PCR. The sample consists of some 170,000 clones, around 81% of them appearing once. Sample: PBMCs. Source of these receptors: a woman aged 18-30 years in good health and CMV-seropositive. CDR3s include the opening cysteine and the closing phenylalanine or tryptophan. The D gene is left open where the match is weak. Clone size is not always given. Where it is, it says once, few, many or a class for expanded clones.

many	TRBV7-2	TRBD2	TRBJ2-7	TGTGCCAGCAGCGCTAGCGGGGCCTCGAGGGACGAGCAGTACTTC	CASSASGASRDEQYF
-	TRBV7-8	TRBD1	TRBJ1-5	TGTGCCAGCAGCTTAGCCTCCGGGACAGGGGGTATTAGTAGCAATCAGCCCCAGCATTTT	CASSLASGTGGISSNQPQHF
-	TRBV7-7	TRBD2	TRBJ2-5	TGTGCCAGCAGCGTCGGGACTAGCAGGGTCCAAGAGACCCAGTACTTC	CASSVGTSRVQETQYF
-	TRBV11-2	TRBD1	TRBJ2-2	TGTGCCAGCAGCTTAATAACAGGGGGCGCGGGCGGGGAGCTGTTTTTT	CASSLITGGAGGELFF
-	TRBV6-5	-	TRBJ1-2	TGTGCCAGCAGTTATAGTGTGGTTCTGGCAGGACAAAGCACCTTC	CASSYSVVLAGQSTF
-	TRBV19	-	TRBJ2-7	TGTGCCAGTAGTATGGGCAGGGAGGCCGAGCAGTACTTC	CASSMGREAEQYF
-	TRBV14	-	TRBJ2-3	TGTGCCAGCAGCCGCGCTTTCAGCACAGATACGCAGTATTTT	CASSRAFSTDTQYF
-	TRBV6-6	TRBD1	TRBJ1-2	TGTGCCAGCAGTCACCCTTCACAGGGGAACTATGGCTACACCTTC	CASSHPSQGNYGYTF
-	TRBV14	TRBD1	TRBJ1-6	TGTGCCAGCAGCCCGGGACAGGGATCACCCCTCCACTTT	CASSPGQGSPLHF
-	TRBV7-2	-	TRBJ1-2	TGTGCCAGCAGCTTAATAGCGGACGGTGGCTACACCTTC	CASSLIADGGYTF
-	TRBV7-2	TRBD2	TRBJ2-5	TGTGCCAGCAGCTCAGTCCGCCTTCGGGGGGGAGAGACCCAGTACTTC	CASSSVRLRGGETQYF
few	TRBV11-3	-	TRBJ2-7	TGTGCCAGCAGCTTAGGGGACACGCACTACGAGCAGTACTTC	CASSLGDTHYEQYF
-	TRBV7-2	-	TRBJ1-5	TGTGCCAGCAGCTTAGGACAGTCCTTCAATCAGCCCCAGCATTTT	CASSLGQSFNQPQHF
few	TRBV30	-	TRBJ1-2	TGTGCCTGGAGTGTAGACAGACCCTATGGCTACACCTTC	CAWSVDRPYGYTF